Shown below are 29 T cell receptor beta chains from a single sample sequenced in a study of T cell repertoires in cytomegalovirus infection. From the reads, TCRdb called clonotypes with MiXCR, one entry per CDR3 protein. This table holds fewer than 1,000,000 distinct CDR3 sequences, roughly 30% found once. Their cognate antigens are unknown. Sequenced here: cultured CD8+ T cells from PBMCs, sampled from culture after CMV antigen stimulation. These receptors all come from a human donor in good health (CMV status not recorded). Some clones in this sample may be carry-over from other donors' samples.

At least ten counts were recorded for this clonotype. The chain recombines TRBV7-8 with TRBJ2-7; 11 positions match TRBD2. The J segment lost 2 bases and the V segment lost 4 bases, leaving 7 bases of the junction unmatched. Germline-derived CDR1 and CDR2 are SGHVS and FQNEAQ. The length of the CDR3 is 16 residues. The CDR3 sequence is CASSSRLAGPTYEQYF. CDR3 DNA sequence: TGTGCCAGCAGCTCAAGACTAGCGGGGCCGACCTACGAGCAGTACTTC.

This clonotype has more than one count but fewer than ten. The J gene is TRBJ2-1, the V gene TRBV12-3 or TRBV12-4; 10 bases map to TRBD2. The trim removed 6 bases at V and 8 bases at J, leaving 10 bases unmatched. The CDR3 has 15 amino acids. The CDR3, as DNA: TGTGCCAGCAGCCCGACTAGCGGGCCGAGGGATGAGCAGTTCTTC. Its translation: CASSPTSGPRDEQFF.

The gene calls are TRBV28 and TRBJ1-2; D may be TRBD1 (5 bases). V dropped 7 bases and J dropped 6 bases, with 24 bases sitting between them. CDR3 size: 16 residues. Germline V lookup: CDR1 MDHEN, CDR2 SYDVKM. The CDR3 loop reads CASNPVLIRVFNGYTF. CDR3 nucleotide sequence: TGTGCCAGCAATCCAGTTCTCATCAGGGTTTTCAATGGCTACACCTTC.

The chain has TRBV5-1 and TRBJ2-7; perhaps TRBD1 as D (6 bases). CDR1 and CDR2 (germline): SGHRS, YFSETQ. The CDR3 has 14 amino acids. V was cut by 2 bases and J by 0 bases, with 9 bases left in between. The CDR3 is CASSFRGFSYEQYF. CDR3 DNA sequence: TGCGCCAGCAGCTTCAGGGGCTTCTCCTACGAGCAGTACTTC. Together with reference TRBV5-1 and TRBJ2-7, the CDR3 gives the full variable domain: KAGVTQTPRYLIKTRGQQVTLSCSPISGHRSVSWYQQTPGQGLQFLFEYFSETQRNKGNFPGRFSGRQFSNSRSEMNVSTLELGDSALYLCASSFRGFSYEQYFGPGTRLTVT.

A few counts support this clonotype. CDR3 residues: CASSVGRTDEAFF. As DNA, the CDR3 is TGTGCCAGCAGCGTAGGGCGGACGGATGAAGCTTTCTTT. This chain uses TRBV9 with TRBJ1-1, with D unclear. Germline values: CDR1 SGDLS, CDR2 YYNGEE. V gave up 0 bases and J gave up 7 bases, with 10 bases separating them. The CDR3 is 13 amino acids.

This clonotype appeared a few times. The genes are TRBV3-1 and TRBJ1-2; TRBD1 matches 8 bases. The CDR3 extends over 16 amino acids. Trimming cost V 2 bases and J 7 bases; bases outside gene matches: 12. CDR1 is LGHDT, CDR2 YNNKEL, per germline (reference sequence). For the CDR3, the DNA is TGTGCCAGCAGCCAACTACCGACGGACAGGGTACGTGGCTACACCTTC. Amino acid sequence: CASSQLPTDRVRGYTF.

This clonotype was observed a single time. V gene TRBV29-1 combines with J gene TRBJ1-2; D not resolved. Germline V gene sequence: CDR1 SQVTM, CDR2 ANQGSEA. The CDR3 length is 14 residues. V lost 0 bases and J 5 bases, leaving 13 bases between the germline ends. The chain's CDR3 is CSVEERGRGYGYTF. The CDR3 coding sequence is TGCAGCGTTGAAGAACGAGGGCGGGGTTATGGCTACACCTTC.

This chain joins TRBV6-2 or TRBV6-3 and TRBJ1-1; the D is unclear. The V end was cut by 7 bases, the J end by 8 bases, with 14 bases between. Per the germline V gene, CDR1 is MNHEY and CDR2 is SVGEGT. The CDR3 runs 12 residues. CDR3 bases: TGTGCCAGCATCGGTCGGGCATACGAAGCTTTCTTT. Translating gives CASIGRAYEAFF.

This clonotype was counted between two and nine times. The chain employs TRBV9 and TRBJ2-5; D is perhaps TRBD2 (6 bases). Germline CDR1 reads SGDLS; CDR2 reads YYNGEE. Trimming removed 4 bases at V and 3 bases at J, with 10 bases between. The CDR3 spans 13 residues. CDR3 region: CASSQTSKETQYF. CDR3 in DNA: TGTGCCAGCAGCCAAACTAGCAAAGAGACCCAGTACTTC.

The rearrangement uses TRBV5-5 and TRBJ2-7; D gene ambiguous. The CDR3 totals 11 residues. Germline V gene data show CDR1 as SGHKS and CDR2 as YYEKEE (reference sequence). V lost 7 bases and J 6 bases, leaving 11 bases between the germline ends. DNA of the CDR3: TGTGCCAGCGCCCTCGGCGGCGAGCAGTACTTC. Amino acid sequence: CASALGGEQYF. The full variable domain, in which reference TRBV5-5 and TRBJ2-7 provide the parts outside the CDR3, is DAGVTQSPTHLIKTRGQQVTLRCSPISGHKSVSWYQQVLGQGPQFIFQYYEKEERGRGNFPDRFSARQFPNYSSELNVNALLLGDSALYLCASALGGEQYFGPGTRLTVT.

This chain connects TRBV20-1 to TRBJ1-1; no clear D gene. Germline loops: CDR1 DFQATT, CDR2 SNEGSKA (reference sequence). The length of the CDR3 is 15 residues. V lost 1 base and J lost 0, with 12 bases in between. CDR3 in DNA: TGCAGTGCTAGAGTCGAGGGAGTATTGAACACTGAAGCTTTCTTT. As protein: CSARVEGVLNTEAFF.

This clonotype was seen a few times. The V and J genes are TRBV12-3 or TRBV12-4 and TRBJ1-1, with D perhaps TRBD1 (5 bases). The germline V and J ends were trimmed by 7 bases and 3 bases, with 12 bases remaining between them. The CDR3 has 13 amino acids. The CDR3 DNA follows: TGTGCCAGCATCCGGGGGGGTGACACTGAAGCTTTCTTT. Translating it yields CASIRGGDTEAFF.

About this clonotype itself: Since a much larger clone is just one base distant, this may be a read error. The chain recombines TRBV7-2 with TRBJ2-3; 9 bases are a match to TRBD2. CDR1 SGHTA and CDR2 FQGNSA come from the germline V gene. The CDR3 extends over 13 amino acids. V shed 11 bases, J shed 7 bases, and the junction held 10 bases outside the gene matches. The CDR3, as DNA: TGTGCCGCCGCTAGCGGGGTCTCAAATACGCAGTATTTT. It is translated as CAAASGVSNTQYF.

In its sample, this clonotype was seen a few times. This rearrangement joins TRBV4-1 to TRBJ2-2; no definite D call. CDR3 length: 14 residues. Germline V gene data show CDR1 as MGHRA and CDR2 as YSYEKL. V was shortened by 1 base and J by 5 bases, with 8 bases between the two germline ends. DNA for the CDR3: TGCGCCAGCAGCCAAGTCCATGGGACCGGGGAGCTGTTTTTT. This translates into CASSQVHGTGELFF.

This clonotype was counted many times. This sequence joins TRBV27 and TRBJ1-1; D ambiguous. From germline, CDR1 is MNHEY and CDR2 SMNVEV (reference sequence). The CDR3 spans 14 residues. V was cut by 6 bases and J by 0 bases, with 11 bases left in between. The CDR3 DNA is TGTGCCAGCAGCTTACGTCGACTGAACACTGAAGCTTTCTTT. The encoded protein is CASSLRRLNTEAFF.

The chain recombines TRBV9 with TRBJ2-1; TRBD2 matches 13 bases. Germline-derived CDR1 and CDR2 are SGDLS and YYNGEE. The V and J ends lost 0 bases and 8 bases, in that order; junction bases with no gene match: 14. The CDR3 sequence is 19 residues long. CDR3 loop: CASSVATSGGPRRGDEQFF. The CDR3 region has the DNA TGTGCCAGCAGCGTAGCGACTAGCGGGGGGCCCCGCCGGGGCGATGAGCAGTTCTTC.

This clonotype was found a few times. In DNA form, the CDR3 reads TGCAGTGCTAGAGTCCGGGGGGCAATTCAGCCCCAGCATTTT. It specifies CSARVRGAIQPQHF. The chain employs TRBV20-1 and TRBJ1-5, with a possible D match to TRBD1 (6 bases). Germline values: CDR1 DFQATT, CDR2 SNEGSKA (reference sequence). CDR3 length equals 14 residues. Trimming cost V 1 base and J 6 bases, with 13 bases left between them.

The chain recombines TRBV5-1 with TRBJ1-2; D not certain. Trimming took 4 bases from V and 5 from J, leaving 15 bases between them. This CDR3 is 14 amino acids long. Germline CDR1 reads SGHRS; CDR2 reads YFSETQ. CDR3 sequence reads: CASSLGGEEYGYTF. The CDR3 DNA sequence: TGCGCCAGCAGCCTGGGCGGAGAGGAATATGGCTACACCTTC.

The J gene is TRBJ2-1, the V gene TRBV6-5; 10 positions match TRBD2. Losses at the gene ends were 6 bases for V and 3 bases for J; bases not matched to a gene: 5. The CDR3 is made up of 15 amino acids. Germline V gene lookup returns CDR1 MNHEY and CDR2 SVGAGI. CDR3 protein: CASSGGLADYNEQFF. The DNA of the CDR3 is TGTGCCAGCAGCGGCGGACTAGCGGACTACAATGAGCAGTTCTTC.

The V call is TRBV24-1, the J call TRBJ2-1, with TRBD1 matching over 8 bases. J lost 6 bases, V lost 9 bases, and 9 bases had no gene match. CDR1 and CDR2 (germline): KGHDR, SFDVKD. This CDR3 is built from 14 residues. CDR3 protein: CATSDRGAINEQFF. The CDR3 nucleotides are TGTGCCACCTCCGACAGGGGAGCCATCAATGAGCAGTTCTTC.

The rearrangement joins TRBV10-3 to TRBJ2-2; D is ambiguous. This CDR3 region has 16 residues. The ends were cut back, 0 bases at V and 5 bases at J, with 13 bases in the middle. Germline CDR1 ENHRY, CDR2 SYGVKD. Here the CDR3 DNA reads TGTGCCATCAGTGAGTCACTGGGAATTGGAACCGGGGAGCTGTTTTTT. Its translation: CAISESLGIGTGELFF.

This clonotype was recorded many times. The chain is built from TRBV11-2 and TRBJ2-1; the D gene is possibly TRBD1 (5 bases). The CDR3 runs to 16 residues. The germline V gene has CDR1 SGHAT and CDR2 FQNNGV. Between the trimmed V and J ends, which lost 0 bases and 7 bases, there was a span of 16 bases. Written as DNA, the CDR3 is TGTGCCAGCAGCTTAGATCTGAACAGGTTCGCGAATGAGCAGTTCTTC. It codes for CASSLDLNRFANEQFF.

The genes are TRBV12-3 or TRBV12-4 and TRBJ2-5; D is perhaps TRBD1 (6 bases). V lost 6 bases, J lost 5 bases, and 22 bases lay in between. The CDR3 extends over 16 amino acids. The CDR3 sequence is CASSQLIWGRFETQYF. Written as DNA, the CDR3 is TGTGCCAGCAGCCAACTCATCTGGGGGCGATTTGAGACCCAGTACTTC.

A few counts support this clonotype. Its ends do not fully match the called genes, so a read error is possible. The chain employs TRBV4-2 and TRBJ1-1; D unclear. Germline lookup yields CDR1 LGHNA and CDR2 YNFKEQ. This CDR3 has 14 residues. The CDR3 here is CASSQDLGSTEAFF. The DNA for the CDR3 is TGTGCTAGCAGCCAAGATTTAGGGAGCACTGAAGCTTTCTTT.

The chain combines TRBV12-3 or TRBV12-4 with TRBJ2-1; weak D call: TRBD2 (6 bases). Trimming left V 3 bases short and J 9 bases short, with 12 bases between. The length of the CDR3 is 13 residues. The CDR3 region has the DNA TGTGCCAGCAGTTTTGTTAGTAGCGGTGAGCAGTTCTTC. Translating gives CASSFVSSGEQFF.

This clonotype came up a few times. The chain is built from TRBV4-2 and TRBJ2-1; TRBD1 agrees at 12 bases. CDR3 length: 17 residues. The J segment lost 6 bases and the V segment lost 2 bases, leaving 8 bases of the junction unmatched. CDR1 LGHNA and CDR2 YNFKEQ come from the germline V gene. This CDR3 is CASSQSLRDRGLNEQFF. The CDR3, as DNA: TGTGCCAGCAGCCAATCCCTCCGGGACAGGGGGCTCAATGAGCAGTTCTTC.

The chain couples TRBV6-5 to TRBJ2-5, with TRBD2 matching 13 bases. The CDR3 loop spans 16 amino acids. Germline assignment: CDR1 MNHEY and CDR2 SVGAGI. The V and J ends lost 5 bases and 4 bases, in that order; junction bases with no gene match: 7. CDR3 sequence: CASSEGLAGVGETQYF. The CDR3 DNA follows: TGTGCCAGCAGTGAAGGACTAGCGGGGGTCGGAGAGACCCAGTACTTC.

This clonotype was observed at least ten times. V usage is TRBV12-3 or TRBV12-4 and J usage is TRBJ2-6; TRBD1 agrees at 7 bases. J was trimmed by 0 bases and V by 4 bases; bases with no gene match: 9. The CDR3 runs to 18 residues. The chain's CDR3 is CASSWDRENFSGANVLTF. The CDR3 nucleotides read TGTGCCAGCAGTTGGGACAGAGAAAACTTCTCTGGGGCCAACGTCCTGACTTTC.

In this sample, this clonotype turned up a few times. The chain has TRBV7-9 and TRBJ2-5; TRBD2 is a possible D gene (6 bases). Trimming shortened V by 7 bases and J by 2 bases, and 23 bases separated the two germline ends. The CDR3 has 17 residues. Germline CDR1 and CDR2: SEHNR and FQNEAQ (reference sequence). CDR3 nucleotide sequence: TGTGCCAGCAACCCCTATGGGGCGGGAAGCCTTCAAGAGACCCAGTACTTC. This translates into CASNPYGAGSLQETQYF. The full variable domain, rest sourced from reference TRBV7-9 and TRBJ2-5, is DTGVSQNPRHKITKRGQNVTFRCDPISEHNRLYWYRQTLGQGPEFLTYFQNEAQLEKSRLLSDRFSAERPKGSFSTLEIQRTEQGDSAMYLCASNPYGAGSLQETQYFGPGTRLLVL.